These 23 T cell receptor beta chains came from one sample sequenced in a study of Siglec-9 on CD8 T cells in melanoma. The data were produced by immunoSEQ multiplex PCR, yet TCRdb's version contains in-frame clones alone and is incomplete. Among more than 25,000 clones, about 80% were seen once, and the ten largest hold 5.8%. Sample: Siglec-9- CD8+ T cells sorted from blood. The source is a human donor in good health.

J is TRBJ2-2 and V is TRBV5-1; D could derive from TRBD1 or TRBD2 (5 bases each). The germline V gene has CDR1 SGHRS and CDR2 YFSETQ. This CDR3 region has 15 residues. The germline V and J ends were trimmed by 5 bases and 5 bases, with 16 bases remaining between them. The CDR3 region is CASRTGTARTGELFF. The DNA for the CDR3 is TGCGCCAGCAGAACCGGGACGGCAAGGACCGGGGAGCTGTTTTTT.

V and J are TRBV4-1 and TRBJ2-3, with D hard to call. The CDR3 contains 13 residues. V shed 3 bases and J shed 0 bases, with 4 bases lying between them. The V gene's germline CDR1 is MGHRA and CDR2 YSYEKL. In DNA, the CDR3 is TGCGCCAGCAGCCACGCTAGCACAGATACGCAGTATTTT. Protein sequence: CASSHASTDTQYF.

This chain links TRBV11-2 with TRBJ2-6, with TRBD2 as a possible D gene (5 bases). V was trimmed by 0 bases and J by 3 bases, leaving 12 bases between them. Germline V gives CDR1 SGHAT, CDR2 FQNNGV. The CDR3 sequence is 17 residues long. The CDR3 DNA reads TGTGCCAGCAGCTTAGATTATCGGGAACGTGGGGCCAACGTCCTGACTTTC. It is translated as CASSLDYRERGANVLTF.

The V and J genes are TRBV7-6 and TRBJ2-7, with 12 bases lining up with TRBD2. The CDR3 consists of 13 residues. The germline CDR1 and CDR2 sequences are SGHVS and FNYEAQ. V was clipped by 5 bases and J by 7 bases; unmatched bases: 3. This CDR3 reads CASSAGLAGEQYV. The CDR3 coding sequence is TGTGCCAGCAGCGCAGGACTAGCGGGGGAGCAGTACGTC.

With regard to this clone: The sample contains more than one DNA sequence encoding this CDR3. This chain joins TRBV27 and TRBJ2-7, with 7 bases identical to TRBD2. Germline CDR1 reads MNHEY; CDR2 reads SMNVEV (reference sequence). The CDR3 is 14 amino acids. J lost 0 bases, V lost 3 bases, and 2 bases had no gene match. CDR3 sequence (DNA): TGTGCCAGCAGTTTCGGGGGGAGCTCCTACGAGCAGTACTTC. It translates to CASSFGGSSYEQYF.

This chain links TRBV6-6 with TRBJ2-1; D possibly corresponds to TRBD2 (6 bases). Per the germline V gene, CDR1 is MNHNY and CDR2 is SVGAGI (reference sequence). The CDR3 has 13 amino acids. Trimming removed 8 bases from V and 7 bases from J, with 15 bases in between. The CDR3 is CASAPGVVNEQFF. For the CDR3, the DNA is TGTGCCAGCGCCCCGGGGGTTGTGAATGAGCAGTTCTTC.

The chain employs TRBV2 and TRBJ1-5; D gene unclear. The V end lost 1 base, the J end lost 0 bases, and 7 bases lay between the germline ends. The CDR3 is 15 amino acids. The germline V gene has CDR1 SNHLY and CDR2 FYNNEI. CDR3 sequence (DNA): TGTGCCAGCAGTGAAGGGGGTTATAGCAATCAGCCCCAGCATTTT. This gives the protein CASSEGGYSNQPQHF.

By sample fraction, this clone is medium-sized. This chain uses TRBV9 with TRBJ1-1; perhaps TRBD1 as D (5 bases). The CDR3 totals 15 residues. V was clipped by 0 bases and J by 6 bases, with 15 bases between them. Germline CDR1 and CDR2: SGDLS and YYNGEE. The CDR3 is CASSVEGRGRAEAFF. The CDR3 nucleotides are TGTGCCAGCAGCGTAGAGGGAAGGGGTAGAGCTGAAGCTTTCTTT.

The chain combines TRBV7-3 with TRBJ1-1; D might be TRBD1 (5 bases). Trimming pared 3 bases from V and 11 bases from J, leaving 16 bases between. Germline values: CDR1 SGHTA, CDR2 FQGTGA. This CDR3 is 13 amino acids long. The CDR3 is CASSLIGPGEAFF. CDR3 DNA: TGTGCCAGCAGCTTGATCGGACCGGGGGAGGCTTTCTTT.

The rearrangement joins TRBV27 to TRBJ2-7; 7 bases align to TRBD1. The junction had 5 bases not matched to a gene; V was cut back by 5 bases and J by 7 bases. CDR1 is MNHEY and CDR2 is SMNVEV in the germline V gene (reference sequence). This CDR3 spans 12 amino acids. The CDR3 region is CASSLTGMEQYF. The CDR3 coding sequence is TGTGCCAGCAGTCTGACAGGGATGGAGCAGTACTTC.

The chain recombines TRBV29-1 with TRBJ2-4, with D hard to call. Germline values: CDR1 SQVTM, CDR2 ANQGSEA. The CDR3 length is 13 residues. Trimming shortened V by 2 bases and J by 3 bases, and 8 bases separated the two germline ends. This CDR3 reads CSVEIPLKNIQYF. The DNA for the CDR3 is TGCAGCGTTGAAATCCCTCTCAAAAACATTCAGTACTTC.

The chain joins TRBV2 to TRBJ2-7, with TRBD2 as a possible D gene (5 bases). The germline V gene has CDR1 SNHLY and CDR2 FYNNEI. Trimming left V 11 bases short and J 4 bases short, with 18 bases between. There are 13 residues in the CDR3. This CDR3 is CAARGSSPYEQYV. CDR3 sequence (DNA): TGTGCCGCCCGGGGATCCTCCCCATACGAGCAGTACGTC.

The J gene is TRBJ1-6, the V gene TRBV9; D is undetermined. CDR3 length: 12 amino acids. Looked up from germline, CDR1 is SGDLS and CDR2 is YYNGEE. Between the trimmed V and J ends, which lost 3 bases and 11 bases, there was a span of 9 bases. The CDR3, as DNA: TGTGCCAGCAGCGGCCCCAACCCACCCCTCCACTTT. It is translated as CASSGPNPPLHF.

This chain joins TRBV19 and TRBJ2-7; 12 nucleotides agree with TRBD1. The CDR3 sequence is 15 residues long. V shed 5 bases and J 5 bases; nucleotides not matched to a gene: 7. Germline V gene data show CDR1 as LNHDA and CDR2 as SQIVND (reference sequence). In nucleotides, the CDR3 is TGTGCCAGTAGTGACGCCGGGACAGGGGGCAACGAGCAGTACTTC. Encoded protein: CASSDAGTGGNEQYF.

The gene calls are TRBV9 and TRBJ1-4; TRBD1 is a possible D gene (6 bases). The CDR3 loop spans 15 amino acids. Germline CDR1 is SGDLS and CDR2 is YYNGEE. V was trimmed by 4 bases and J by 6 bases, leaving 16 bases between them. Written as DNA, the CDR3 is TGTGCCAGCAGCTTGGGAGGGGGGTCTCATGAAAAACTGTTTTTT. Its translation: CASSLGGGSHEKLFF.

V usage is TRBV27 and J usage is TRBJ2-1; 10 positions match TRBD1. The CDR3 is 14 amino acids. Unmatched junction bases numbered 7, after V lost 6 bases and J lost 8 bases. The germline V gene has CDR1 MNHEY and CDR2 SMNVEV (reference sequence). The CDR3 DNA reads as TGTGCCAGCAGAGTGACAGGGGGCGGGCATGAGCAGTTCTTC. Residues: CASRVTGGGHEQFF.

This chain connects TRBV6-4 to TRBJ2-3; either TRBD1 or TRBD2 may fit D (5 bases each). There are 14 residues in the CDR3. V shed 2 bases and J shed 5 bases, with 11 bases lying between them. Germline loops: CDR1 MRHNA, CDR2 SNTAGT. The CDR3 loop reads CASSDHEGRDTQYF. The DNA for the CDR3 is TGTGCCAGCAGTGACCACGAGGGGAGAGATACGCAGTATTTT.

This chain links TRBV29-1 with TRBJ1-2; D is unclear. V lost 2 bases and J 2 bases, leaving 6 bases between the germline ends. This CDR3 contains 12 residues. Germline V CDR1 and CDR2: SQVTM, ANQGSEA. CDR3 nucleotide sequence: TGCAGCGTTGAATCCGAGAACTATGGCTACACCTTC. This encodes CSVESENYGYTF. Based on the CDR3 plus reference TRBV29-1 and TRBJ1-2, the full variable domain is SAVISQKPSRDICQRGTSLTIQCQVDSQVTMMFWYRQQPGQSLTLIATANQGSEATYESGFVIDKFPISRPNLTFSTLTVSNMSPEDSSIYLCSVESENYGYTFGSGTRLTVV.

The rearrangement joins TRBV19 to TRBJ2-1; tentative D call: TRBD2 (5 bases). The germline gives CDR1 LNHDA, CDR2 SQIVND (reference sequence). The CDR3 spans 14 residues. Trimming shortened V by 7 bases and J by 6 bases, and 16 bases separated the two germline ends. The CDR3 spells CASTISRTSNEQFF. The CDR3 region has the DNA TGTGCCAGTACGATTTCCCGGACTTCCAATGAGCAGTTCTTC.

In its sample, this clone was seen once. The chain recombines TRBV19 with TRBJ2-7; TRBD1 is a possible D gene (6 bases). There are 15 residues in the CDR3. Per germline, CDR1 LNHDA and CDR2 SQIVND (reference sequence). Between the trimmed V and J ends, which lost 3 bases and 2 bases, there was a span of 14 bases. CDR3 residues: CASSMFWGQTYEQYF. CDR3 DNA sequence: TGTGCCAGTAGTATGTTCTGGGGACAAACCTACGAGCAGTACTTC.

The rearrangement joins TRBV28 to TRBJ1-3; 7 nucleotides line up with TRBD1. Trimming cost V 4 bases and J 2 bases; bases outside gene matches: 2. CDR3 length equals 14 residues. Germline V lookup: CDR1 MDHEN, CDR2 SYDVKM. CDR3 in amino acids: CASSSQGTGNTIYF. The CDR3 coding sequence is TGTGCCAGCAGTTCACAGGGGACTGGAAACACCATATATTTT.

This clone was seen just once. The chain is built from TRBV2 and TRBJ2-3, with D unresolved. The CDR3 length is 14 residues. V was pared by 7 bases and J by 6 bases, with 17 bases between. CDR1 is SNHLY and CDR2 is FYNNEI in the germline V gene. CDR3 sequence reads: CASTDAARTDTQYF. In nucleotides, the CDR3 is TGTGCCAGCACGGATGCGGCTAGAACGGATACGCAGTATTTT.

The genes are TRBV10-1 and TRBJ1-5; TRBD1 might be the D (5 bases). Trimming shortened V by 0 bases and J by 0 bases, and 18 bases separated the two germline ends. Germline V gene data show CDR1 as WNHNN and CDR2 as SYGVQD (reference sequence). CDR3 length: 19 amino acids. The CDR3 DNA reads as TGCGCCAGCAGTGAGTCGATCTGGCAGGGCCGCAATAGCAATCAGCCCCAGCATTTT. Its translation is CASSESIWQGRNSNQPQHF.